This record covers a single T cell receptor beta chain. Its target is unknown. The sample belongs to a study of T cell responses to AZD1222 COVID-19 vaccine. Assay used: immunoSEQ multiplex PCR; TCRdb lists only in-frame clones, some missing. In the table there are 200,000 or so clones, approximately 93% of which are singletons. Overall study findings and caveats: Possibly, clonal diversity was underestimated; donors were largely white British and included more females.

Trimming cost V 5 bases and J 5 bases, with 9 bases left between them. There are 12 residues in the CDR3. Germline V lookup: CDR1 SEHNR, CDR2 FQNEAQ (reference sequence). The chain is built from TRBV7-9 and TRBJ1-2; possible D gene TRBD1, 6 bases. This clonotype was sampled from an adult who received the AZD1222 COVID-19 vaccine. This sample comprised peripheral blood, obtained 28 days after the second AZD1222 dose. The CDR3 region has the DNA TGTGCCAGCAGCCCACAGGGATATGGCTACACCTTC. Its protein is CASSPQGYGYTF.